This T cell receptor (beta chain) was sequenced in a study of identical twins. Study conclusions and caveats: The study drew conclusions from cross-sectional statistical analysis, not from following the same donors. Out-of-frame alpha sequences shared by twins were enriched for low generation probability.

TCRdb redid the calling of the 5' RACE reads with MiXCR, one entry per CDR3 protein. The data contain 450,000 or so distinct CDR3 sequences, less than 20% of them singletons. Each donor was a healthy Caucasian. This clonotype was detected ten times or more. Its antigen remains unidentified. The V end lost 3 bases, the J end lost 3 bases, and 8 bases lay between the germline ends. In germline, CDR1 is KGHSH, CDR2 LQKENI. The CDR3 spans 14 residues. V is TRBV18 and J is TRBJ2-2, with a possible D match to TRBD1 (5 bases). This receptor was identified in a man aged 50 or older in good health. The sample was naive T cells sorted from blood. The CDR3 reads CASSPQGYTGELFF. The CDR3 bases are TGTGCCAGCTCACCCCAGGGATACACCGGGGAGCTGTTTTTT.